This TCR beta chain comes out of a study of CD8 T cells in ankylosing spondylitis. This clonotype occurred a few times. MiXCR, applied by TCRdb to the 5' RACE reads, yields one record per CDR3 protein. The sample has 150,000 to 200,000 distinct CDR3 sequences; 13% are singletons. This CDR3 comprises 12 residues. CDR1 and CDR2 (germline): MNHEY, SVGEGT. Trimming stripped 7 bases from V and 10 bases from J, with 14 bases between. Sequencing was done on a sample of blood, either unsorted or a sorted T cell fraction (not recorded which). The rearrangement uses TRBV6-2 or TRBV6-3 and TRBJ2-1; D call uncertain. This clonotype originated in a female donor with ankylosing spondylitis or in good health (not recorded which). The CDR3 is CASTTPPREQFF. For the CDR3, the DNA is TGTGCCAGCACAACACCCCCGAGGGAGCAGTTCTTC.